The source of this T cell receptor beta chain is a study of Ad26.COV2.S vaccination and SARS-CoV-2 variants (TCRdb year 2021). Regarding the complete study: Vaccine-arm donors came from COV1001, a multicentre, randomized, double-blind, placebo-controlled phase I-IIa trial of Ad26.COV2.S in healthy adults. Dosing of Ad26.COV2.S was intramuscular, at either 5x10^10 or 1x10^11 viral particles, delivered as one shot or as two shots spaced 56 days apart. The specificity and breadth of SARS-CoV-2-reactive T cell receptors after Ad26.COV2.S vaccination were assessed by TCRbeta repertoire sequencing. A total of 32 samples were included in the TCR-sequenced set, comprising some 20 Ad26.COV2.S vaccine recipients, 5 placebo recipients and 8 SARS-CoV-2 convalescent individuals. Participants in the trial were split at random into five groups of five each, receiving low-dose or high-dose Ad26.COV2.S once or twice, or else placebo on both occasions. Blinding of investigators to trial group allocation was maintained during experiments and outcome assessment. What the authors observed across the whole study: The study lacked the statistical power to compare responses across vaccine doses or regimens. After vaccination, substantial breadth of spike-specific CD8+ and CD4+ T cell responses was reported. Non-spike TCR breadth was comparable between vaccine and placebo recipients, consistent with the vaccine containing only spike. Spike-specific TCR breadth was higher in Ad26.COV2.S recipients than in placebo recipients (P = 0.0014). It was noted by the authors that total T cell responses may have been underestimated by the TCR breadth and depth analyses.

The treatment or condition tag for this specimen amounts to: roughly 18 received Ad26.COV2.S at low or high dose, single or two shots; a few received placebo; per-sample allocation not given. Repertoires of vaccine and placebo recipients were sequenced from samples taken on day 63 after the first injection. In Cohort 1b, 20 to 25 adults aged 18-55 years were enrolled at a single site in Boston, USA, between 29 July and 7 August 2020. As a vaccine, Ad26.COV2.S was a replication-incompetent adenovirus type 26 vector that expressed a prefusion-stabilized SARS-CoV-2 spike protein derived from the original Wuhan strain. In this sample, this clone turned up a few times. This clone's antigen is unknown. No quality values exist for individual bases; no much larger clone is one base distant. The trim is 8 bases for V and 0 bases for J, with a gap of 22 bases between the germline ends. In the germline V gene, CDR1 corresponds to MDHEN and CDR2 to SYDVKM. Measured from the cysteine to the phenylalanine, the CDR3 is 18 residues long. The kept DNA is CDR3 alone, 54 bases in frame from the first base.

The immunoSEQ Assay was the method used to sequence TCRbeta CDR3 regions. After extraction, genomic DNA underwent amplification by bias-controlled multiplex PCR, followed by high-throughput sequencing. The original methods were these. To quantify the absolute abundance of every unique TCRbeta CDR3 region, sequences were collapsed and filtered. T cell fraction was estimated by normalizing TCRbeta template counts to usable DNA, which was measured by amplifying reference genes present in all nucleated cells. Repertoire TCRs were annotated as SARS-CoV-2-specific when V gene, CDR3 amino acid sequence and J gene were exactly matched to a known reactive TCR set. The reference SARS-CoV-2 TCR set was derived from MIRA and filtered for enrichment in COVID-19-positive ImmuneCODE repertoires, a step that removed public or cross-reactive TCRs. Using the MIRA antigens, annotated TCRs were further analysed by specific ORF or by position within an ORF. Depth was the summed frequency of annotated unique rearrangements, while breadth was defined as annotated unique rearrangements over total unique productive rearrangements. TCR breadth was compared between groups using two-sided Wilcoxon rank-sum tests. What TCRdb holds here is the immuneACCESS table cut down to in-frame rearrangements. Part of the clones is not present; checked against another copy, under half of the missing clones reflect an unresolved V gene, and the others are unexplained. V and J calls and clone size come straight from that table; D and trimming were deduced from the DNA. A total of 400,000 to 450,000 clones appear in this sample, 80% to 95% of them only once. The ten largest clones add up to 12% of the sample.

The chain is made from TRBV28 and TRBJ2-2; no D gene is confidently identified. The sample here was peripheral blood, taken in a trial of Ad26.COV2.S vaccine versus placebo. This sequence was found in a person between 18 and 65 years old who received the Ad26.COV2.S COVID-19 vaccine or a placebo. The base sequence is TGTGCCAGCGGTTACAGCCAGCTGGGGTTCGCGAACACCGGGGAGCTGTTTTTT. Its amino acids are CASGYSQLGFANTGELFF.